The 27 T cell receptor beta chains reported below all come from one sample, sequenced in a study of blood T cell repertoires in COVID-19 (dated by TCRdb to 2018 to 2021). The library was built by means of the immunoSEQ multiplex PCR assay. Sourced from immuneACCESS, this table was stored by TCRdb with only in-frame sequences that have V and J called. A share of the clones is absent; for the studies checked, an unresolved V gene accounts for under half, and the remainder has no known explanation. This sample comprises about 250,000 clones, roughly 80% of them detected only once. The ten largest clonotypes hold around 4% of the sample. The sequencing sample was made of peripheral blood. The receptors come from a man over 45 with active or convalescent COVID-19.

J is TRBJ2-3 and V is TRBV7-9; a weak D match, TRBD1 (5 bases). Germline CDR1 SEHNR, CDR2 FQNEAQ (reference sequence). V lost 2 bases to trimming and J lost 15 bases, with 15 bases between them. This CDR3 region has 12 residues. This chain's CDR3 is CASSLQGNSRYF. As DNA, the CDR3 is TGTGCCAGCAGCTTACAGGGTAACTCGAGATATTTT.

This chain links TRBV7-8 with TRBJ1-2; D is perhaps TRBD1 (5 bases). The CDR3 consists of 12 residues. Germline V gives CDR1 SGHVS, CDR2 FQNEAQ. V lost 10 bases and J lost 7, with 16 bases in between. CDR3 in DNA: TGTGCCACGCTTGGGGGGGGAGGTGGCTACACCTTC. The encoded protein is CATLGGGGGYTF. Variable domain in full (rest from reference TRBV7-8 and TRBJ1-2): GAGVSQSPRYKVAKRGQDVALRCDPISGHVSLFWYQQALGQGPEFLTYFQNEAQLDKSGLPSDRFFAERPEGSVSTLKIQRTQQEDSAVYLCATLGGGGGYTFGSGTRLTVV.

J is TRBJ2-3 and V is TRBV7-8; D remains unclear. CDR1 is SGHVS and CDR2 is FQNEAQ in the germline V gene. This CDR3 is 13 amino acids long. V was pared by 4 bases and J by 6 bases, with 11 bases between. CDR3 nucleotide sequence: TGTGCCAGCAGCTCCTCCTTCGGGGATACGCAGTATTTT. Protein product: CASSSSFGDTQYF.

V gene TRBV5-1 combines with J gene TRBJ1-1, with D perhaps matching TRBD1 (5 bases). Between the trimmed V and J ends, which lost 3 bases and 1 base, there was a span of 16 bases. Germline CDR1 and CDR2: SGHRS and YFSETQ. This CDR3 spans 16 amino acids. DNA of the CDR3: TGCGCCAGCAGCTCAGGGCCAGGCAGGCCGAACACTGAAGCTTTCTTT. Protein: CASSSGPGRPNTEAFF. The entire variable domain, with the rest obtained from reference TRBV5-1 and TRBJ1-1, is as follows: KAGVTQTPRYLIKTRGQQVTLSCSPISGHRSVSWYQQTPGQGLQFLFEYFSETQRNKGNFPGRFSGRQFSNSRSEMNVSTLELGDSALYLCASSSGPGRPNTEAFFGQGTRLTVV.

This rearrangement joins TRBV13 to TRBJ1-4; 12 bases fit TRBD1. This CDR3 is 15 amino acids long. The junction had 7 bases not matched to a gene; V was cut back by 4 bases and J by 10 bases. Germline V gene data show CDR1 as PRHDT and CDR2 as FYEKMQ (reference sequence). The DNA for the CDR3 is TGTGCCAGCAGCTACCACGGGACAGGGGGCGGAAAACTGTTTTTT. It specifies CASSYHGTGGGKLFF.

The CDR3 spells CATSSVSYNEQFF. The CDR3 region has the DNA TGTGCCACCTCTAGCGTTAGCTACAATGAGCAGTTCTTC. This chain links TRBV10-3 with TRBJ2-1; a weak D match, TRBD2 (6 bases). Per germline, CDR1 ENHRY and CDR2 SYGVKD. The CDR3 is 13 amino acids. V was shortened by 10 bases and J by 3 bases, with 13 bases between the two germline ends.

The chain uses TRBV5-4 and TRBJ2-5; possibly TRBD1 for D (6 bases). Germline V gene sequence: CDR1 SGHNT, CDR2 YYREEE (reference sequence). This CDR3 has 14 amino acids. V was shortened by 3 bases and J by 7 bases, with 16 bases between the two germline ends. This CDR3 reads CASSSPQGVGTQYF. The CDR3 nucleotides read TGTGCCAGCAGCTCCCCACAGGGAGTGGGGACCCAGTACTTC.

As DNA, the CDR3 is TGTGCCAGCAGGGACAGCCCTAATTCACCCCTCCACTTT. Amino acids: CASRDSPNSPLHF. The chain is built from TRBV2 and TRBJ1-6; D possibly corresponds to TRBD1 (6 bases). The CDR3 has 13 amino acids. The V end was cut by 6 bases, the J end by 6 bases, with 9 bases between. CDR1 is SNHLY, CDR2 FYNNEI, per germline.

This rearrangement joins TRBV30 to TRBJ1-3, with no clear D. Germline values: CDR1 GTSNPN, CDR2 SVGIG (reference sequence). The CDR3 has 13 amino acids. Trimming removed 3 bases from V and 7 bases from J, with 13 bases in between. DNA for the CDR3: TGTGCCTGGAGAGCCCCTTTGGTGAACACCATATATTTT. Residues: CAWRAPLVNTIYF.

The V and J genes are TRBV29-1 and TRBJ1-4, with TRBD1 matching over 7 bases. The J segment lost 4 bases and the V segment lost 4 bases, leaving 6 bases of the junction unmatched. Germline V CDR1 and CDR2: SQVTM, ANQGSEA. The CDR3 is made up of 14 amino acids. The CDR3: CSVGQGGNNEKLFF. CDR3 nucleotide sequence: TGCAGCGTTGGCCAGGGGGGTAATAATGAAAAACTGTTTTTT.

The CDR3 reads CASQGGVGQPQHF. The CDR3 DNA follows: TGTGCCAGTCAAGGGGGGGTTGGCCAGCCCCAGCATTTT. This chain joins TRBV19 and TRBJ1-5, with D possibly TRBD1 on 6 matching bases. The germline CDR1 and CDR2 sequences are LNHDA and SQIVND (reference sequence). Trimming left V 8 bases short and J 7 bases short, with 15 bases between. The CDR3 is made up of 13 amino acids.

J is TRBJ1-3 and V is TRBV2; TRBD1 might be the D (5 bases). Germline V lookup: CDR1 SNHLY, CDR2 FYNNEI. The V end lost 6 bases, the J end lost 0 bases, and 12 bases lay between the germline ends. This CDR3 has 15 amino acids. The CDR3 nucleotides read TGTGCCAGCAGGTCCTACAGGAGCTCTGGAAACACCATATATTTT. Its protein is CASRSYRSSGNTIYF.

The gene calls are TRBV25-1 and TRBJ1-2; D is perhaps TRBD1 (6 bases). Trimming cost V 5 bases and J 8 bases, with 9 bases left between them. Germline V gene lookup returns CDR1 MGHDK and CDR2 SYGVNS. The CDR3 sequence is 11 residues long. The CDR3 sequence: CASSRQAGYTF. Written as DNA, the CDR3 is TGTGCCAGCAGTAGACAGGCCGGCTACACCTTC.

V gene TRBV7-9 combines with J gene TRBJ1-1, with D perhaps matching TRBD1 (5 bases). CDR1 is SEHNR, CDR2 FQNEAQ, per germline (reference sequence). The CDR3 extends over 13 amino acids. Deletions cut 2 bases from V and 1 base from J, with 5 bases between. The CDR3 sequence: CASSLRGNTEAFF. The CDR3 nucleotides read TGTGCCAGCAGCTTAAGGGGGAACACTGAAGCTTTCTTT.

This rearrangement joins TRBV4-3 to TRBJ1-4; D is possibly TRBD1 (5 bases). Germline V gene sequence: CDR1 LGHNA, CDR2 YSLEER. With 6 bases removed from V and 4 bases from J, the gap between germline ends came to 15 bases. CDR3 length: 15 amino acids. CDR3 residues: CASSQQGHGNEKLFF. In nucleotides, the CDR3 is TGCGCCAGCAGTCAGCAGGGTCACGGTAATGAAAAACTGTTTTTT.

Of note for this clone: Compared with germline, one end of the junction differs, possibly owing to a read error. The chain carries TRBV5-8 and TRBJ1-1; no definite D call. Per germline, CDR1 SGHTS and CDR2 YDEGEE. This CDR3 region has 10 residues. Here the CDR3 reads CASSLAGPFF. The CDR3 DNA sequence: TGTGCCAGCAGCTTGGCGGGTCCCTTTTTT.

The chain carries TRBV25-1 and TRBJ1-1, with D uncertain. The CDR3 has 12 residues. Trimming stripped 5 bases from V and 5 bases from J, with 9 bases between. Germline V gives CDR1 MGHDK, CDR2 SYGVNS. CDR3 coding DNA: TGTGCCAGCAGTCCGGGAAGGACTGAAGCTTTCTTT. Protein sequence: CASSPGRTEAFF.

Regarding this clone: Different DNA sequences within this sample yield the same CDR3. The V gene is TRBV12-3 or TRBV12-4, the J gene TRBJ1-2, with TRBD1 as a possible D gene (5 bases). The CDR3 loop spans 12 amino acids. The ends were cut back, 5 bases at V and 8 bases at J, with 12 bases in the middle. This CDR3 reads CASSLGGSGYTF. The CDR3 region has the DNA TGTGCCAGCAGTCTCGGGGGGAGCGGCTACACCTTC.

The genes are TRBV15 and TRBJ1-5; D uncertain. Deletions cut 0 bases from V and 7 bases from J, with 10 bases between. From germline, CDR1 is LNHNV and CDR2 YYDKDF (reference sequence). The CDR3 is 14 residues long. CDR3 sequence: CATSRDPGIQPQHF. CDR3 sequence (DNA): TGTGCCACCAGCAGAGATCCGGGTATCCAGCCCCAGCATTTT. The complete variable domain, with remaining parts taken from reference TRBV15 and TRBJ1-5, reads DAMVIQNPRYQVTQFGKPVTLSCSQTLNHNVMYWYQQKSSQAPKLLFHYYDKDFNNEADTPDNFQSRRPNTSFCFLDIRSPGLGDTAMYLCATSRDPGIQPQHFGDGTRLSIL.

The chain couples TRBV6-2 or TRBV6-3 to TRBJ2-7; D gene ambiguous. This CDR3 region has 13 residues. V lost 7 bases, J lost 0 bases, and 10 bases lay in between. Germline V gene lookup returns CDR1 MNHEY and CDR2 SVGEGT. The DNA of the CDR3 is TGTGCCAGCAACCCAACTCCCTCCTACGAGCAGTACTTC. Translation gives CASNPTPSYEQYF.

The chain joins TRBV27 to TRBJ1-1, with 7 bases aligning to TRBD1. The CDR3 runs to 14 residues. The V gene's germline CDR1 is MNHEY and CDR2 SMNVEV (reference sequence). V dropped 7 bases and J dropped 0; count of bases not matched to a gene: 5. For the CDR3, the DNA is TGTGCCAGCAAACGGACAGGAATGAACACTGAAGCTTTCTTT. Amino acid sequence: CASKRTGMNTEAFF.

This sequence joins TRBV16 and TRBJ1-1, with 9 nucleotides matching TRBD1. V dropped 4 bases and J dropped 1; count of bases not matched to a gene: 1. There are 14 residues in the CDR3. Germline CDR1 is KGHSY and CDR2 is FQNENV. The CDR3 protein is CASSLTGGNTEAFF. Here the CDR3 DNA reads TGTGCCAGCAGCCTGACAGGGGGGAACACTGAAGCTTTCTTT. Full variable domain (outside the CDR3, taken from reference TRBV16 and TRBJ1-1): GEEVAQTPKHLVRGEGQKAKLYCAPIKGHSYVFWYQQVLKNEFKFLISFQNENVFDETGMPKERFSAKCLPNSPCSLEIQATKLEDSAVYFCASSLTGGNTEAFFGQGTRLTVV.

The V gene is TRBV30, the J gene TRBJ1-3; D not certain. Looked up from germline, CDR1 is GTSNPN and CDR2 is SVGIG (reference sequence). The CDR3 covers 14 residues. Deletions cut 0 bases from V and 7 bases from J, with 13 bases between. CDR3 nucleotides: TGTGCCTGGAGTGTCCCCCCGAGGTCGAACACCATATATTTT. Encoded protein: CAWSVPPRSNTIYF. The full variable domain, rest sourced from reference TRBV30 and TRBJ1-3, is SQTIHQWPATLVQPVGSPLSLECTVEGTSNPNLYWYRQAAGRGLQLLFYSVGIGQISSEVPQNLSASRPQDRQFILSSKKLLLSDSGFYLCAWSVPPRSNTIYFGEGSWLTVV.

The rearrangement links TRBV18 to TRBJ1-3; D possibly corresponds to TRBD1 (6 bases). Germline V CDR1 and CDR2: KGHSH, LQKENI. The CDR3 sequence is 19 residues long. Trimming removed 1 base at V and 0 bases at J, with 19 bases between. In DNA form, the CDR3 reads TGTGCCAGCTCACCACTTACCCACTCAGGGGTCCACTCTGGAAACACCATATATTTT. Its translation: CASSPLTHSGVHSGNTIYF.

This chain connects TRBV7-8 to TRBJ1-2, with 7 bases aligning to TRBD1. This CDR3 comprises 13 residues. Germline assignment: CDR1 SGHVS and CDR2 FQNEAQ. V lost 5 bases, J lost 8 bases, and 8 bases stayed unmatched. The CDR3 nucleotides are TGTGCCAGCAGCATCCGGGACAGTGGCGGCTACACCTTC. The encoded protein is CASSIRDSGGYTF.

The V gene is TRBV9, the J gene TRBJ2-7; weak D call: TRBD2 (5 bases). The length of the CDR3 is 14 residues. V shed 0 bases and J shed 4 bases, with 11 bases lying between them. In germline, CDR1 is SGDLS, CDR2 YYNGEE. The CDR3 region is CASSVEGEGYEQYF. The CDR3, as DNA: TGTGCCAGCAGCGTAGAAGGAGAGGGTTACGAGCAGTACTTC.

The chain is built from TRBV5-4 and TRBJ1-4; the match to TRBD1 covers 11 bases. The CDR3 has 14 amino acids. J gave up 5 bases and V 5 bases, and 2 bases lay outside the gene matches. Germline assignment: CDR1 SGHNT and CDR2 YYREEE (reference sequence). CDR3: CASRRDRGNEKLFF. The CDR3, as DNA: TGTGCCAGCAGACGGGACAGGGGGAATGAAAAACTGTTTTTT.